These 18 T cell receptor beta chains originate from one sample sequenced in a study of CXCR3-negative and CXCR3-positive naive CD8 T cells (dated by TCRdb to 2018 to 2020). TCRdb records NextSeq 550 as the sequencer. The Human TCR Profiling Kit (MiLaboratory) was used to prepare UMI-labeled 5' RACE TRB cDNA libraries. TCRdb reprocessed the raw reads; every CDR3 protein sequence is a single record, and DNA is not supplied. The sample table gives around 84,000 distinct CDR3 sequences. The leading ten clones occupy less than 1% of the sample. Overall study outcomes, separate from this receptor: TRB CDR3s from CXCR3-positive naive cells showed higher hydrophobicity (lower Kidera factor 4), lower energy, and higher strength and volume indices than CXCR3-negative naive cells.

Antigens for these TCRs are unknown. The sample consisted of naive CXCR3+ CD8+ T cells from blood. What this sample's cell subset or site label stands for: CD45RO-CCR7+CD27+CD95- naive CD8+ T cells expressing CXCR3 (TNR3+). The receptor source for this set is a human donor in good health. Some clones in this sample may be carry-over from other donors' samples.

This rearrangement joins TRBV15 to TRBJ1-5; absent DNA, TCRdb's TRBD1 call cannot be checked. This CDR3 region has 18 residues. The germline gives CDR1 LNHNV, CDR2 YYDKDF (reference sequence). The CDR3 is CATSREPGQGLHNQPQHF.

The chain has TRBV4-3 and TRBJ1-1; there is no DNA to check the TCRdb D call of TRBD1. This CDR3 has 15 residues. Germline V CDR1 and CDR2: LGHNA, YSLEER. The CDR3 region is CASSPFPGLNTEAFF.

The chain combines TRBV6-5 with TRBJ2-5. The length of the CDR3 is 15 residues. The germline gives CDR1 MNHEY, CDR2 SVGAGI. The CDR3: CASSYSGRDQETQYF.

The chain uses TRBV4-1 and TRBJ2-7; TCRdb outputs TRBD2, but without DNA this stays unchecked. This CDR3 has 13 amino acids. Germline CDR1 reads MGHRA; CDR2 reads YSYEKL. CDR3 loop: CASSQETSYEQYF.

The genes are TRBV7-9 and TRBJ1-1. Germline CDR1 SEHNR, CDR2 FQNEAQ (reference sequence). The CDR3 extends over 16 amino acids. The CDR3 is CASSFPTLTTYTEAFF.

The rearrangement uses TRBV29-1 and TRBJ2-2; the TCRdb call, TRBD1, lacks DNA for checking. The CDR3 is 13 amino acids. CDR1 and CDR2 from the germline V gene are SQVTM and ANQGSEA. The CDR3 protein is CSVQAGGPGELFF.

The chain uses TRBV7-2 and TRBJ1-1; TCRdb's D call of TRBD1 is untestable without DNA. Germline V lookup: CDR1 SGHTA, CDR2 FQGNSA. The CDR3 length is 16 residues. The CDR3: CASSSPLWTGNTEAFF.

CDR3 region: CASSGAGGPYEQYF. The chain is built from TRBV2 and TRBJ2-7; without DNA, the TCRdb call of TRBD1 cannot be checked. The CDR3 sequence is 14 residues long. The germline V gene encodes CDR1 SNHLY and CDR2 FYNNEI.

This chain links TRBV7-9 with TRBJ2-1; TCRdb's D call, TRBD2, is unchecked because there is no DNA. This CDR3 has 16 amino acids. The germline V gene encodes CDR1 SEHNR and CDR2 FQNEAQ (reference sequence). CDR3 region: CASSFLTSGSVDEQFF.

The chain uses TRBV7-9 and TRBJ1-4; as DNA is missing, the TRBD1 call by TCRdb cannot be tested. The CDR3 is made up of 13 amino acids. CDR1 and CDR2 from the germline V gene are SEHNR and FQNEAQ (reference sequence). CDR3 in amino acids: CASSFGAREKLFF.

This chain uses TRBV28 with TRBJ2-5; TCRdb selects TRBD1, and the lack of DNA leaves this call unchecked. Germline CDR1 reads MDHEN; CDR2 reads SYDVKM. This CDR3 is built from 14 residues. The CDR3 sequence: CASDNRGRRETQYF.

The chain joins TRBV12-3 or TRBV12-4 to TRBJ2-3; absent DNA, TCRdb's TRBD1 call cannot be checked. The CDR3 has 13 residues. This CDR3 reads CASHVRTTDTQYF.

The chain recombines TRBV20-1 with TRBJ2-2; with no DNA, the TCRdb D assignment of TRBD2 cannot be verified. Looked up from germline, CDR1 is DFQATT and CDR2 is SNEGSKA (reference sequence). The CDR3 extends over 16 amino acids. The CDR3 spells CSARSPTSGDTGELFF.

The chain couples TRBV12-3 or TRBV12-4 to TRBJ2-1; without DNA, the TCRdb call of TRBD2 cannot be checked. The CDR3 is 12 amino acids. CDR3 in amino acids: CASSPTAGEQFF.

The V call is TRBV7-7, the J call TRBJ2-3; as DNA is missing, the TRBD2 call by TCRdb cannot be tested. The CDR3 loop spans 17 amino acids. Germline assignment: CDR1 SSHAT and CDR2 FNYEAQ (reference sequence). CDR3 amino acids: CASSLVPPGLGVDTQYF.

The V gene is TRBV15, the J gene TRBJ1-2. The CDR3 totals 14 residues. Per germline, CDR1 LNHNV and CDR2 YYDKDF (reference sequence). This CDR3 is CATSREREIDGYTF.

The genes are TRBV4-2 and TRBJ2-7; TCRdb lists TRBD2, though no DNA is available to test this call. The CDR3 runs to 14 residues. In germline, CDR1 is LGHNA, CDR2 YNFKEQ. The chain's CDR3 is CASSQSSGPWEQYF.

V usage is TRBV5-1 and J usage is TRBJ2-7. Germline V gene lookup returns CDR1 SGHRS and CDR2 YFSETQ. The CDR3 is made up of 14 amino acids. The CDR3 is CASSPDGPDYEQYF.